This is a list of T cell receptor beta chains from one sample in a study of cytomegalovirus exposure and HLA in healthy donors. Clones were sequenced by immunoSEQ multiplex PCR, and TCRdb holds only the in-frame ones, with some missing. The table has over 70,000 clones, around 90% seen once. The sequenced sample consisted of PBMCs. The receptor set was obtained from a woman aged 18-35 years in good health and CMV-seropositive. CDR3s include the opening cysteine and the closing phenylalanine or tryptophan. The order of the fields is clone size, D gene, V gene, J gene, CDR3 protein, CDR3 DNA. The D gene is left open where the match is weak. Size is omitted from some rows. Given values are once, few, many or a class for expanded clones.

NA	NA	TRBV30	TRBJ1-1	CAWRVDRNTEAFF	TGTGCCTGGAGGGTGGACAGGAACACTGAAGCTTTCTTT
NA	TRBD1	TRBV10-2	TRBJ2-7	CASNPGQGAHYEQYF	TGCGCCAGTAACCCGGGACAGGGGGCCCACTACGAGCAGTACTTC
NA	TRBD1	TRBV11-2	TRBJ2-5	CASSFRTGPLETQYF	TGTGCCAGCAGCTTTAGGACAGGGCCTCTAGAGACCCAGTACTTC
NA	TRBD1	TRBV11-1	TRBJ2-7	CASSYRQGWEQYF	TGTGCCAGCAGCTACCGACAGGGGTGGGAGCAGTACTTC
NA	TRBD1	TRBV6-1	TRBJ1-6	CASSESDRAF	TGTGCCAGCAGTGAGTCGGACAGGGCCTTT
NA	TRBD1	TRBV6-1	TRBJ1-6	CASSELGRDRGFRNSPLHF	TGTGCCAGCAGTGAATTAGGAAGGGACAGGGGATTTAGGAATTCACCCCTCCACTTT
NA	NA	TRBV19	TRBJ1-5	CASSRQSVGNQPQHF	TGTGCCAGTAGTCGTCAATCGGTCGGCAATCAGCCCCAGCATTTT
NA	TRBD2	TRBV7-6	TRBJ2-7	CASSLAGGTYEQYF	TGTGCCAGCAGCCTAGCGGGAGGGACCTACGAGCAGTACTTC
NA	TRBD1	TRBV6-1	TRBJ2-3	CASSEGGTGVDTQYF	TGTGCCAGCAGTGAAGGGGGGACAGGGGTAGATACGCAGTATTTT
few	NA	TRBV10-3	TRBJ2-7	CAISDGVYEQYF	TGTGCCATCAGTGACGGGGTTTACGAGCAGTACTTC
NA	TRBD2	TRBV28	TRBJ2-7	CASSSGGEIGYEQYF	TGTGCCAGCAGTTCCGGGGGGGAAATAGGCTACGAGCAGTACTTC
NA	NA	TRBV4-2	TRBJ2-1	CASRSSDNEQFF	TGTGCCAGCAGAAGCTCGGACAATGAGCAGTTCTTC
NA	TRBD1	TRBV30	TRBJ1-2	CATTGQIYGYTF	TGTGCCACTACGGGACAGATCTATGGCTACACCTTC
NA	TRBD2	TRBV4-1	TRBJ2-5	CASSQTSGKSTQYF	TGCGCCAGCAGCCAAACTAGCGGGAAGAGTACCCAGTACTTC
few	NA	TRBV30	TRBJ2-7	CACRGTRYEQYF	TGTGCCTGCAGAGGGACACGATACGAGCAGTACTTC
NA	TRBD1	TRBV7-8	TRBJ2-5	CASSPAPDKGGLGMFIETQYF	TGTGCCAGCAGCCCAGCCCCCGACAAAGGGGGCCTGGGCATGTTTATTGAGACCCAGTACTTC
few	TRBD2	TRBV6-6	TRBJ2-5	CASRGLAGSGETQYF	TGTGCCAGCAGGGGACTAGCGGGATCAGGAGAGACCCAGTACTTC
NA	NA	TRBV4-1	TRBJ2-1	CASSQDPALEYNEQFF	TGCGCCAGCAGCCAAGACCCAGCGTTAGAGTACAATGAGCAGTTCTTC
NA	NA	TRBV5-4	TRBJ2-7	CASSLDGRSSYEQYF	TGTGCCAGCAGCTTGGATGGCAGAAGCTCCTACGAGCAGTACTTC
NA	TRBD2	TRBV18	TRBJ2-1	CASSPGLAGGEQFF	TGTGCCAGCTCACCGGGACTAGCGGGTGGTGAGCAGTTCTTC
NA	NA	TRBV2	TRBJ1-1	CASGTGNTEAFF	TGTGCCAGCGGTACAGGGAACACTGAAGCTTTCTTT
NA	NA	TRBV7-9	TRBJ1-1	CASSLVETYTEAFF	TGTGCCAGCAGCTTAGTAGAAACCTACACTGAAGCTTTCTTT
NA	NA	TRBV28	TRBJ1-2	CASSLPRDTTYGYTF	TGTGCCAGCAGTTTACCTCGGGACACCACATATGGCTACACCTTC
NA	TRBD1	TRBV6-4	TRBJ1-1	CASRTDRARAMNTEAFF	TGTGCCAGCAGGACTGACAGGGCAAGGGCGATGAACACTGAAGCTTTCTTT
NA	NA	TRBV18	TRBJ2-1	CASSLHESGSYNEQFF	TGTGCCAGCTCACTGCATGAAAGTGGCAGTTACAATGAGCAGTTCTTC